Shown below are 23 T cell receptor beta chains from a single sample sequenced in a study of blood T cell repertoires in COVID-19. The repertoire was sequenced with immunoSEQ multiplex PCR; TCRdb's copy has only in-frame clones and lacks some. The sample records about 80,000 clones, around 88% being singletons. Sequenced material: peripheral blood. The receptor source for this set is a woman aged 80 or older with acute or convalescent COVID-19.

In DNA form, the CDR3 reads TGTGCCAGCAGCTTAATGGGTACAGGGCAGGGAAACATTCAGTACTTC. This translates into CASSLMGTGQGNIQYF. The chain joins TRBV7-2 to TRBJ2-4; TRBD1 is a possible D gene (6 bases). V was cut by 2 bases and J by 6 bases, with 17 bases left in between. CDR1 SGHTA and CDR2 FQGNSA come from the germline V gene. This CDR3 has 16 residues.

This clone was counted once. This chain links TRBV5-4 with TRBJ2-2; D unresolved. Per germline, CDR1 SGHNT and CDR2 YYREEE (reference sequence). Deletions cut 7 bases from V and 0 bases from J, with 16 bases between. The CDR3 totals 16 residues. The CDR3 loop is CASHSTASANTGELFF. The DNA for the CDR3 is TGTGCCAGCCACTCCACCGCCAGCGCGAACACCGGGGAGCTGTTTTTT.

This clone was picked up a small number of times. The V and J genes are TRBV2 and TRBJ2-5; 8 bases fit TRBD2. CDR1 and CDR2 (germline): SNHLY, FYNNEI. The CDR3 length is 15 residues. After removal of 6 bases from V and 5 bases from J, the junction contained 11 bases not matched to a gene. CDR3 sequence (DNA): TGTGCCAGCAGGAACCAAGCGGGAGTAGCCGAGACCCAGTACTTC. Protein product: CASRNQAGVAETQYF.

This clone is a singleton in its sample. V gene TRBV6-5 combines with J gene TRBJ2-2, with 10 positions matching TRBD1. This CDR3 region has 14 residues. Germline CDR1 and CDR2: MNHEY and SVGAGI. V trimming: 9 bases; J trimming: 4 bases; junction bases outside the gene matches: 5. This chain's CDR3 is CASSRDRGTGELFF. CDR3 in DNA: TGTGCCAGTAGTCGGGACAGGGGCACCGGGGAGCTGTTTTTT.

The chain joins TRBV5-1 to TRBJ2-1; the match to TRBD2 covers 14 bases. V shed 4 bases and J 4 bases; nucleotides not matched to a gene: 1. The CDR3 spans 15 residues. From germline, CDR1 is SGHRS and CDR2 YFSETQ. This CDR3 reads CASSRTSGGYNEQFF. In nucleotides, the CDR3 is TGCGCCAGCAGCCGGACTAGCGGGGGGTACAATGAGCAGTTCTTC.

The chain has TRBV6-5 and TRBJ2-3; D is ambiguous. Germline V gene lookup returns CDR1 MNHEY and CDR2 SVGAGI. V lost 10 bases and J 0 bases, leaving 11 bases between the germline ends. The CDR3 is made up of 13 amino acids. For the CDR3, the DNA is TGTGCCACCCGGTTTGTTAGCACAGATACGCAGTATTTT. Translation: CATRFVSTDTQYF.

The CDR3 DNA follows: TGTGCCAGCAGCGCCGGGACAGCCCCGATGGTCACCATATATTTT. Amino acid sequence: CASSAGTAPMVTIYF. This sequence joins TRBV7-9 and TRBJ1-3, with TRBD1 identical over 7 bases. J gave up 9 bases and V 5 bases, and 13 bases lay outside the gene matches. CDR3 size: 15 residues. Germline CDR1 is SEHNR and CDR2 is FQNEAQ (reference sequence).

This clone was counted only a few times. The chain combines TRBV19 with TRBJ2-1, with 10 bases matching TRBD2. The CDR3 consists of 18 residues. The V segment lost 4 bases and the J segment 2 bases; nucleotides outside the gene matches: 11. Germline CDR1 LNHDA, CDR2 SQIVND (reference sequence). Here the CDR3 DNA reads TGTGCCAGTAGTAAAGGACCACCGGGACTAGCGACCTACAATGAGCAGTTCTTC. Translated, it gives CASSKGPPGLATYNEQFF.

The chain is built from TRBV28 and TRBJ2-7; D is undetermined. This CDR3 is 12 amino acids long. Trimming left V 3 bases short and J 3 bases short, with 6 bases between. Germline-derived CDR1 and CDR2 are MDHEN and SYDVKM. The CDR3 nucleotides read TGTGCCAGCAGTTTTTACGGCTACGAGCAGTACTTC. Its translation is CASSFYGYEQYF.

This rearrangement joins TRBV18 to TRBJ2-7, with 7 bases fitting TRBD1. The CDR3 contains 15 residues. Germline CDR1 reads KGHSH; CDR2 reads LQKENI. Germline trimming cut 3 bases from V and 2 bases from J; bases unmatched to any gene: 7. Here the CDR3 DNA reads TGTGCCAGCTCACCCGAGGACAGGCGAACCTACGAGCAGTACTTC. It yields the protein CASSPEDRRTYEQYF.

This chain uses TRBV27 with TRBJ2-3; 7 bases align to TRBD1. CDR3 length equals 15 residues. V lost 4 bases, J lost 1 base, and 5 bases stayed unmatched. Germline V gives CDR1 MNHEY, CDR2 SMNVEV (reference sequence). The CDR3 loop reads CASSYGQGGTDTQYF. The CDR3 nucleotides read TGTGCCAGCAGTTACGGGCAGGGGGGCACAGATACGCAGTATTTT.

The CDR3 sequence: CASSELFVNEQYF. The CDR3 DNA sequence: TGTGCCAGCAGTGAACTGTTTGTTAACGAGCAGTACTTC. The rearrangement joins TRBV6-1 to TRBJ2-7; D is unresolved. The germline gives CDR1 MNHNS, CDR2 SASEGT. The CDR3 totals 13 residues. V was shortened by 2 bases and J by 5 bases, with 10 bases between the two germline ends.

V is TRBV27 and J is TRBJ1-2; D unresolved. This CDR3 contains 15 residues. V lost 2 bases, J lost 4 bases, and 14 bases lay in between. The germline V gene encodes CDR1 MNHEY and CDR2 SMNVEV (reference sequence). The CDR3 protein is CASSLKWQDFYGYTF. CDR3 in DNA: TGTGCCAGCAGTTTAAAATGGCAGGACTTCTATGGCTACACCTTC.

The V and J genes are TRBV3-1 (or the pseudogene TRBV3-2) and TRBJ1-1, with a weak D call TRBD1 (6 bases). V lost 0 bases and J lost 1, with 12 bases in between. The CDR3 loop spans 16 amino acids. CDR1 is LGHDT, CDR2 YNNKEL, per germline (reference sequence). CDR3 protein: CASSQEFGTTNTEAFF. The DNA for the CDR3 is TGTGCCAGCAGCCAAGAATTCGGGACAACGAACACTGAAGCTTTCTTT.

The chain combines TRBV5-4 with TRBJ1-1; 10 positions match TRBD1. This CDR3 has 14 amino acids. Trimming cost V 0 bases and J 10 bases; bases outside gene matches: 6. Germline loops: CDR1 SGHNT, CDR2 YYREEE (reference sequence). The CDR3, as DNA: TGTGCCAGCAGCTTGGCCGGGACAGGGGCTAGAGCTTTCTTT. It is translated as CASSLAGTGARAFF.

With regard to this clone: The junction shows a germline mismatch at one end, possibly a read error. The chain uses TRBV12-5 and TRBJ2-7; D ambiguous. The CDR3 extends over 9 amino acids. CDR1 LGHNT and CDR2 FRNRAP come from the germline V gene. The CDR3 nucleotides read TGCCCTGCGGCCCACGAGCAGTACTTC. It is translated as CPAAHEQYF. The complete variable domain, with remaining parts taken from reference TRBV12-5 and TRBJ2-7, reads DARVTQTPRHKVTEMGQEVTMRCQPILGHNTVFWYRQTMMQGLELLAYFRNRAPLDDSGMPKDRFSAEMPDATLATLKIQPSEPRDSAVYFCPAAHEQYFGPGTRLTVT.

CDR3 coding DNA: TGTGCCAGCAGCCGAACAGGACCCACTGAAGCTTTCTTT. Translating gives CASSRTGPTEAFF. V gene TRBV2 combines with J gene TRBJ1-1; D may be TRBD1 (5 bases). Germline V gene data show CDR1 as SNHLY and CDR2 as FYNNEI. CDR3 length: 13 residues. V lost 6 bases and J 4 bases, leaving 12 bases between the germline ends. The variable domain in full, completed from reference TRBV2 and TRBJ1-1, reads EPEVTQTPSHQVTQMGQEVILRCVPISNHLYFYWYRQILGQKVEFLVSFYNNEISEKSEIFDDQFSVERPDGSNFTLKIRSTKLEDSAMYFCASSRTGPTEAFFGQGTRLTVV.

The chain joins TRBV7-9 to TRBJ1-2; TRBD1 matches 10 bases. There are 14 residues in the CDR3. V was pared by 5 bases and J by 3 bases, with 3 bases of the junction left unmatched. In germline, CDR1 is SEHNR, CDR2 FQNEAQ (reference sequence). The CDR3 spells CASSRGTGDYGYTF. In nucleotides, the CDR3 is TGTGCCAGCAGCCGGGGGACAGGGGACTATGGCTACACCTTC.

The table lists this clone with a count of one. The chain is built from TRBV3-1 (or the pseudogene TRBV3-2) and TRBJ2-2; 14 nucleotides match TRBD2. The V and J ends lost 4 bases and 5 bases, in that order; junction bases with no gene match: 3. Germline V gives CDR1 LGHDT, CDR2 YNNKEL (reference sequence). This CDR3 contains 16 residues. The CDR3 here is CASSRRLAGGTGELFF. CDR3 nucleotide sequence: TGTGCCAGCAGCCGGAGACTAGCGGGGGGGACCGGGGAGCTGTTTTTT.

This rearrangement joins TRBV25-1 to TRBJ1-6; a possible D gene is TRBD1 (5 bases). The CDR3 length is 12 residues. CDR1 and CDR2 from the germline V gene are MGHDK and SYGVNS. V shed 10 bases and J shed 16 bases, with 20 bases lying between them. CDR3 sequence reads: CATSRGVGELHF. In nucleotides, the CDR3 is TGTGCCACCTCCCGCGGGGTGGGGGAACTCCACTTT.

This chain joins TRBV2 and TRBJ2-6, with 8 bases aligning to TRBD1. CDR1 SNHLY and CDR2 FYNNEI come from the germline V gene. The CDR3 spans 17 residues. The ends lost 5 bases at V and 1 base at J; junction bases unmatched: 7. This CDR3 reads CASSPDRARSGANVLTF. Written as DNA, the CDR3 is TGTGCCAGCAGTCCGGACAGGGCCAGGTCTGGGGCCAACGTCCTGACTTTC.

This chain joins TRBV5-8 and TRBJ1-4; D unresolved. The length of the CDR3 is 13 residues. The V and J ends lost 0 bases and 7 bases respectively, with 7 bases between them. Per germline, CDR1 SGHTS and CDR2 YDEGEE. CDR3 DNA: TGTGCCAGCAGCTTGGTAGAGGGTGAAAAACTGTTTTTT. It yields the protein CASSLVEGEKLFF.

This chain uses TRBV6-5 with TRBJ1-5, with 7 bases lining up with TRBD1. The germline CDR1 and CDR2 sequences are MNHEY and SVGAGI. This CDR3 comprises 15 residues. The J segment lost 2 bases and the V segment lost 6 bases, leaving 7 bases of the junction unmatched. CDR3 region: CASRADRVGNQPQHF. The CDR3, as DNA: TGTGCCAGCAGGGCTGACAGGGTCGGCAATCAGCCCCAGCATTTT.